The 23 T cell receptor beta chains presented below share a single source sample, sequenced in a study of human T cells and chemical hapten exposure. The sample's time point: patch test 1, 2 weeks after DPC sensitization. Treatment of the sample: therapeutic diphenylcyclopropenone sensitization with weekly scalp DPC. TCRdb itself ran the RACE reads through MiXCR, one entry per CDR3 protein. The sample has roughly 180,000 distinct CDR3 sequences, around 24% seen once; the top ten hold 6% to 8%. The input for sequencing was whole blood, taken in connection with sensitization to the hapten diphenylcyclopropenone (DPC). Receptors were obtained from a woman aged 50 to 60 with alopecia areata. Some clones in this sample may be carry-over from other donors' samples.

This clonotype has just a few counts. The chain carries TRBV11-2 and TRBJ2-5, with D perhaps matching TRBD2 (6 bases). Trimming pared 4 bases from V and 3 bases from J, leaving 12 bases between. This CDR3 has 14 residues. CDR1 and CDR2 (germline): SGHAT, FQNNGV. The CDR3 bases are TGTGCCAGCAGCTCCACCGGGAGCAAAGAGACCCAGTACTTC. Translating it yields CASSSTGSKETQYF.

CDR3 in amino acids: CASSLGLTGDYQETQYF. Here the CDR3 DNA reads TGTGCCAGCAGCTTAGGCCTAACTGGGGATTACCAAGAGACCCAGTACTTC. The chain joins TRBV11-3 to TRBJ2-5; D gene uncertain. This CDR3 comprises 17 residues. The germline V gene encodes CDR1 SGHNT and CDR2 YENEEA. Trimming removed 1 base from V and 0 bases from J, with 15 bases in between.

This clonotype was seen a handful of times. The rearrangement joins TRBV20-1 to TRBJ1-1, with a possible D match to TRBD1 (5 bases). V lost 0 bases, J lost 3 bases, and 8 bases lay in between. Germline V gives CDR1 DFQATT, CDR2 SNEGSKA (reference sequence). The CDR3 extends over 13 amino acids. In DNA form, the CDR3 reads TGCAGTGCTAGAGACGACAGCTACACTGAAGCTTTCTTT. Translation: CSARDDSYTEAFF.

This clonotype was seen more than once but under ten times. V gene TRBV20-1 combines with J gene TRBJ2-3, with 14 bases aligning to TRBD2. Germline-derived CDR1 and CDR2 are DFQATT and SNEGSKA (reference sequence). The CDR3 has 14 amino acids. With 6 bases clipped from V and 4 bases from J, the junction kept 3 bases outside the gene matches. Here the CDR3 reads CSARLAGGADTQYF. The DNA of the CDR3 is TGCAGTGCCAGACTAGCGGGAGGGGCAGATACGCAGTATTTT.

This clonotype was detected only a few times. This sequence joins TRBV18 and TRBJ2-7, with D maybe TRBD2 (5 bases). The CDR3 has 15 residues. The germline V and J ends were trimmed by 3 bases and 0 bases, with 12 bases remaining between them. Germline CDR1 KGHSH, CDR2 LQKENI. CDR3 in DNA: TGTGCCAGCTCACCGCTTCGGGGTAGCTCCTACGAGCAGTACTTC. Translated, it gives CASSPLRGSSYEQYF.

The rearrangement uses TRBV5-1 and TRBJ1-2; possible D gene TRBD1, 5 bases. The CDR3 totals 12 residues. The germline V gene encodes CDR1 SGHRS and CDR2 YFSETQ. The V end was cut by 7 bases, the J end by 4 bases, with 11 bases between. The CDR3 nucleotides read TGCGCCAGCGGGGACGGTGGCTATGGCTACACCTTC. As protein: CASGDGGYGYTF.

CDR3 DNA sequence: TGCAGCGCCCGCCAAAGTGAGAACACTGAAGCTTTCTTT. Protein sequence: CSARQSENTEAFF. The rearrangement joins TRBV29-1 to TRBJ1-1; D unresolved. The V gene's germline CDR1 is SQVTM and CDR2 ANQGSEA. The CDR3 extends over 13 amino acids. Deletions cut 7 bases from V and 1 base from J, with 13 bases between.

The chain recombines TRBV5-1 with TRBJ2-7; 14 bases agree with TRBD2. Trimming removed 4 bases from V and 2 bases from J; junction bases left unmatched: 2. The CDR3 sequence is 15 residues long. Looked up from germline, CDR1 is SGHRS and CDR2 is YFSETQ. Here the CDR3 DNA reads TGCGCCAGCAGCACGGGACTAGCGGGAGCCTACGAGCAGTACTTC. As protein: CASSTGLAGAYEQYF.

This clonotype has only a few counts. The rearrangement joins TRBV7-9 to TRBJ1-4; 10 bases agree with TRBD1. Germline V gene sequence: CDR1 SEHNR, CDR2 FQNEAQ (reference sequence). The V segment lost 6 bases and the J segment 8 bases; nucleotides outside the gene matches: 6. The CDR3 is 14 residues long. CDR3 DNA: TGTGCCAGCAGACCGACAGGGGGCTACGAAAAACTGTTTTTT. The encoded protein is CASRPTGGYEKLFF.

This clonotype has just a few counts. The J gene is TRBJ1-1, the V gene TRBV5-1; D uncertain. Trimming shortened V by 1 base and J by 8 bases, and 12 bases separated the two germline ends. CDR1 SGHRS and CDR2 YFSETQ come from the germline V gene. This CDR3 spans 13 amino acids. CDR3 residues: CASSLNVPGEAFF. CDR3 DNA sequence: TGCGCCAGCAGCTTGAATGTTCCAGGAGAAGCTTTCTTT.

The V call is TRBV20-1, the J call TRBJ2-3, with 8 bases aligning to TRBD2. CDR1 DFQATT and CDR2 SNEGSKA come from the germline V gene (reference sequence). With V trimmed by 0 bases and J by 5 bases, 10 bases remained unmatched. The CDR3 is made up of 16 amino acids. DNA of the CDR3: TGCAGTGCTAGAGATTTTAATAGCGGGATTATAGATACGCAGTATTTT. This gives the protein CSARDFNSGIIDTQYF.

This clonotype has a handful of counts. This sequence joins TRBV29-1 and TRBJ1-1, with 9 bases matching TRBD1. With 7 bases clipped from V and 5 bases from J, the junction kept 11 bases outside the gene matches. Germline-derived CDR1 and CDR2 are SQVTM and ANQGSEA. The CDR3 covers 14 residues. This CDR3 reads CSAWVQGAGTEAFF. The CDR3 DNA is TGCAGCGCATGGGTACAGGGGGCAGGAACTGAAGCTTTCTTT. Variable domain in full (rest from reference TRBV29-1 and TRBJ1-1): SAVISQKPSRDICQRGTSLTIQCQVDSQVTMMFWYRQQPGQSLTLIATANQGSEATYESGFVIDKFPISRPNLTFSTLTVSNMSPEDSSIYLCSAWVQGAGTEAFFGQGTRLTVV.

The genes are TRBV10-3 and TRBJ1-1; D uncertain. Germline-derived CDR1 and CDR2 are ENHRY and SYGVKD. The CDR3 sequence is 13 residues long. V was pared by 3 bases and J by 6 bases, with 11 bases between. The DNA for the CDR3 is TGTGCCATCAGTGACCTCCAGAGTTCTGAAGCTTTCTTT. The encoded protein is CAISDLQSSEAFF.

The V and J genes are TRBV29-1 and TRBJ2-7, with D possibly matching TRBD1 (6 bases). This CDR3 has 12 amino acids. CDR1 is SQVTM and CDR2 is ANQGSEA in the germline V gene. V gave up 7 bases and J gave up 3 bases, with 13 bases separating them. For the CDR3, the DNA is TGCAGCGCCGCACAGGGAGACTACGAGCAGTACTTC. Translating gives CSAAQGDYEQYF.

The sample holds a few counts of this clonotype. The V gene is TRBV27, the J gene TRBJ2-7, with 7 nucleotides matching TRBD1. CDR1 is MNHEY and CDR2 is SMNVEV in the germline V gene (reference sequence). The CDR3 extends over 15 amino acids. After removal of 2 bases from V and 2 bases from J, the junction contained 6 bases not matched to a gene. The CDR3: CASSLRAGGAYEQYF. The CDR3 region has the DNA TGTGCCAGCAGTTTACGGGCAGGGGGAGCCTACGAGCAGTACTTC.

J is TRBJ2-7 and V is TRBV6-2 or TRBV6-3, with D possibly being TRBD2 (5 bases). Between the trimmed V and J ends, which lost 5 bases and 1 base, there was a span of 12 bases. Per the germline V gene, CDR1 is MNHEY and CDR2 is SVGEGT. This CDR3 contains 14 residues. The CDR3 reads CASSTWTGSYEQYF. The CDR3 nucleotides read TGTGCCAGCAGTACGTGGACGGGATCCTACGAGCAGTACTTC.

The rearrangement links TRBV5-6 to TRBJ2-2; D remains ambiguous. The CDR3 loop spans 14 amino acids. Germline CDR1 and CDR2: SGHDT and YYEEEE. V was trimmed by 0 bases and J by 6 bases, leaving 9 bases between them. CDR3 bases: TGTGCCAGCAGCTTGGTTGGATTCTCCGGGGAGCTGTTTTTT. It codes for CASSLVGFSGELFF.

This clonotype occurred a few times. The chain uses TRBV10-3 and TRBJ1-2; D is ambiguous. Per germline, CDR1 ENHRY and CDR2 SYGVKD. V lost 5 bases and J 4 bases, leaving 17 bases between the germline ends. The CDR3 covers 15 residues. The CDR3 loop reads CAISNSDMTGYGYTF. CDR3 bases: TGTGCCATCAGTAATAGTGACATGACCGGCTATGGCTACACCTTC.

The chain joins TRBV5-1 to TRBJ2-2; no firm D call. CDR3 size: 13 residues. Trimming removed 0 bases from V and 8 bases from J, with 8 bases in between. Germline CDR1 SGHRS, CDR2 YFSETQ. As DNA, the CDR3 is TGCGCCAGCAGCTTGGTTGGGGAAGGGGAGCTGTTTTTT. Protein product: CASSLVGEGELFF.

This clonotype was picked up one time. The V call is TRBV6-5, the J call TRBJ1-1; D ambiguous. Germline CDR1 MNHEY, CDR2 SVGAGI. Trimming stripped 2 bases from V and 8 bases from J, with 15 bases between. The CDR3 runs to 14 residues. For the CDR3, the DNA is TGTGCCAGCAGTTACAGGCAGCGAGGAGGAGAAGCTTTCTTT. Translation gives CASSYRQRGGEAFF.

This clonotype has just a few counts. CDR3 in DNA: TGCGCCAGCAGCCCCAACGTTCGACAGGGGTTTTACAATGAGCAGTTCTTC. Its translation is CASSPNVRQGFYNEQFF. The chain couples TRBV5-1 to TRBJ2-1; 8 bases map to TRBD1. In germline, CDR1 is SGHRS, CDR2 YFSETQ. CDR3 size: 17 residues. Germline trimming cut 4 bases from V and 4 bases from J; bases unmatched to any gene: 13.

The chain carries TRBV6-1 and TRBJ1-5, with D unresolved. This CDR3 is built from 14 residues. CDR1 MNHNS and CDR2 SASEGT come from the germline V gene. V was shortened by 4 bases and J by 0 bases, with 7 bases between the two germline ends. In DNA form, the CDR3 reads TGTGCCAGCAGTGCAGACTATAGCAATCAGCCCCAGCATTTT. Protein product: CASSADYSNQPQHF.

The rearrangement uses TRBV29-1 and TRBJ2-7, with D perhaps given as TRBD1 or TRBD2 (5 bases each). Trimming cost V 5 bases and J 5 bases, with 10 bases left between them. The CDR3 sequence is 11 residues long. The germline V gene encodes CDR1 SQVTM and CDR2 ANQGSEA. This CDR3 reads CSVRLGDEQYF. CDR3 nucleotide sequence: TGCAGCGTTCGTTTGGGGGACGAGCAGTACTTC.